Reported below is one TCR beta chain. The antigen is undetermined. Profiling relied on immunoSEQ multiplex PCR, and the TCRdb table lists in-frame clones only, not all of them. Of about 35,000 clones listed, around nine tenths are singletons. Time point reported: baseline, week 1 (first vaccination visit). Described treatment: pre-vaccination baseline after standard-of-care therapy. Tumors from donors were new WHO grade 3 or 4 IDH1-mutant astrocytomas with ATRX loss. The sample comes from a study of a mutant IDH1 vaccine in newly diagnosed glioma. Study details: Treated patients, approximately 62% male and around 40% female, averaged about 40 years of age. Most patients had radiochemotherapy with temozolomide before enrollment; others had one alone. Study-level points and caveats: The occurrence of vaccine-induced immune responses was seen in approximately 92% of patients.

Trimming left V 4 bases short and J 4 bases short, with 16 bases between. CDR1 and CDR2 from the germline V gene are MNHEY and SVGAGI. This CDR3 region has 15 residues. The chain employs TRBV6-5 and TRBJ1-1, with D perhaps matching TRBD1 (5 bases). This specimen was PBMCs, taken from a glioma patient treated with radiotherapy, temozolomide or both. This TCR came from a woman between 40 and 55 years old with glioma. CDR3 loop: CASSSLGRGLTEAFF. The CDR3 nucleotides read TGTGCCAGCAGTTCCCTCGGGAGGGGACTCACTGAAGCTTTCTTT.